This is a list of T cell receptor beta chains from one sample in a study of blood T cell repertoires in COVID-19. TCRdb's copy holds only in-frame clones and misses some; the assay was immunoSEQ multiplex PCR. The data show about 48,000 clones, 75% to 90% seen once. Sequencing was carried out using peripheral blood. The source is a human donor in a cohort sampled during active COVID-19. Both conserved end residues are part of each CDR3. Fields, in order: V gene, D gene, J gene, clone size, CDR3 protein, CDR3 DNA. The D gene is left open where the match is weak. A clone size is listed for some rows: how often the clone was seen (once, few, many), or a class if it is expanded.

>TRBV6-1|TRBD2|TRBJ2-1|NA
CASSERAGLYNEQFF
TGTGCCAGCAGTGAACGAGCGGGGTTATACAATGAGCAGTTCTTC
>TRBV9|TRBD1|TRBJ1-4|NA
CASSAASGQGSEKLFF
TGTGCCAGCAGCGCCGCCTCGGGACAGGGAAGTGAAAAACTGTTTTTT
>TRBV7-2|TRBD2|TRBJ2-7|NA
CASSQTSGSTYEQYF
TGTGCCAGCAGTCAGACTAGCGGGAGCACCTACGAGCAGTACTTC
>TRBV27|TRBD2|TRBJ2-7|NA
CASMGLAGGRSYEQYF
TGTGCCAGTATGGGACTAGCGGGGGGTAGGTCCTACGAGCAGTACTTC
>TRBV7-9|NA|TRBJ2-7|NA
CASSLDPRAEEQYF
TGTGCCAGCAGCTTAGATCCCAGGGCGGAGGAGCAGTACTTC
>TRBV3-1/TRBV3-2|TRBD2|TRBJ2-5|NA
CASSHSGGGLQETQYF
TGTGCCAGCAGCCACTCTGGCGGGGGGTTGCAAGAGACCCAGTACTTC
>TRBV29-1|NA|TRBJ2-7|NA
CSALTGVSYEQYF
TGCAGCGCCCTGACAGGAGTCTCCTACGAGCAGTACTTC
>TRBV6-2/TRBV6-3|NA|TRBJ2-5|NA
CASSWGAEETQYF
TGTGCCAGCAGCTGGGGAGCAGAAGAGACCCAGTACTTC
>TRBV29-1|TRBD2|TRBJ2-1|once
CSVAGLAGYNEQFF
TGCAGCGTGGCCGGACTAGCGGGATACAATGAGCAGTTCTTC
>TRBV3-1/TRBV3-2|NA|TRBJ1-1|NA
CASSRGRGASEAFF
TGTGCCAGCAGCCGGGGCAGGGGAGCATCTGAAGCTTTCTTT
>TRBV7-9|TRBD1|TRBJ1-4|NA
CASSLGDRGTNEKLFF
TGTGCCAGCAGCCTCGGGGACAGGGGAACTAATGAAAAACTGTTTTTT
>TRBV7-9|TRBD2|TRBJ2-4|NA
CASSLVLAGMTAKNIQYF
TGTGCCAGCAGCTTAGTCCTAGCGGGAATGACAGCCAAAAACATTCAGTACTTC
>TRBV6-6|NA|TRBJ2-7|NA
CASSDRQSPLDEQYF
TGTGCCAGCAGTGATCGACAGTCTCCGCTGGATGAGCAGTACTTC